Detailed here is one T cell receptor (beta chain). Its antigen is undetermined. CDR1 SGHDT and CDR2 YYEEEE come from the germline V gene. Trimming shortened V by 4 bases and J by 6 bases, and 6 bases separated the two germline ends. The CDR3 covers 11 residues. This entry comes from a study of OX40 agonist ivuxolimab in advanced cancers. Study information: It was ivuxolimab, an agonistic anti-OX40 (CD134) antibody, that patients were treated with.

Profiled with immunoSEQ multiplex PCR; TCRdb holds only in-frame clones, not every one. The sample includes about 14,000 clones, around 77% seen only once; the top ten take 13% to 15%. General study results and limits: Averaged across samples, CD8+ T cells carried more expanded clones than CD4+ did.

Specimen: CD4+ or CD8+ T cells sorted from blood, collected in a trial of the OX40 agonist ivuxolimab. The origin of this receptor is an adult with an advanced solid tumor such as melanoma, head and neck, liver or kidney cancer. V and J are TRBV5-6 and TRBJ2-3, with no clear D. CDR3 amino acids: CASSPADTQYF. In nucleotides, the CDR3 is TGTGCCAGCAGCCCCGCGGATACGCAGTATTTT.